The entry below describes one TCR beta chain. It has no known antigen specificity. There are no base qualities to consult, and no much larger clone falls within one base. These data belong to a study of post-analysis software for immune sequencing data (dated by TCRdb to the mid-2010s). About the investigation overall: Disease courses on record covered relapsing-remitting, secondary progressive and progressive-relapsing multiple sclerosis, though some patients had no subtype annotation. The patient repertoires were compared against roughly 12 previously published healthy control repertoires obtained from donors aged about 6 to 25 years. A subset of samples was prepared in parallel using single-end sample barcoding, then pooled and co-amplified after Illumina adapter ligation. Findings and caveats that apply to the study as a whole: The multiple sclerosis patient group was slightly younger than the control group. Patients showed significantly higher frequencies than controls for roughly 5 TRBV segments, among them TRBV5-6, TRBV5-1 and TRBV20-1. Normalized Chao1 diversity was significantly lower in multiple sclerosis patients than controls, suggesting substantial peripheral T-cell clonal expansion. Direct clustering with F measure showed strong co-clustering of samples prepared in the same batch, prompting a batch-effect correction.

Receptor libraries were prepared by PCR. The sequencer was an Illumina HiSeq 2500. To reduce PCR and sequencing biases, unique molecular identifiers were incorporated into the TCR beta cDNA libraries. Every 1 to 10 million input T cells yielded roughly 500,000 cDNA molecules, meaning each molecule approximated one T cell. The same protocol used for the earlier healthy control dataset was applied to prepare and sequence the patient libraries. Within a given batch, samples were prepared together, multiplexed and sequenced on the same HiSeq lane. Regarding the original processing steps: MIGEC handled the raw barcoded reads, throwing out single-read molecular identifier groups before consensus assembly and CDR3 extraction. VDJtools was used for post-analysis of the clonotype tables, with diversity normalized by down-sampling every dataset to the smallest sample size. To correct batch-related cross-sample contamination, repertoire overlap clustering matched CDR3 amino acid sequences but not nucleotide sequences. TCRdb trimmed the raw reads at Q25, called clones with MiXCR and kept productive beta chains. Rows are combined by CDR3 protein, so each entry shows the most common genes and DNA. TCRdb's processing, not the study's, gives the V and J calls here. For this sample there are roughly 670,000 distinct CDR3 sequences; roughly three fifths appear just once. 10% to 12% of the sample rests with the top ten.

From the germline V gene (reference sequence), CDR1 is MNHEY and CDR2 is SMNVEV. The germline V and J ends show losses of 6 bases and 3 bases respectively, and no gene match explains 7 bases of the junction. The CDR3 goes from the cysteine to the phenylalanine over 14 residues. The entry retains the CDR3 DNA only, 42 bases that are in frame from base 1. To demonstrate the VDJtools post-analysis software, the study profiled TCR beta repertoires from the peripheral blood of about a dozen young patients with multiple sclerosis. The multiple sclerosis patients were children and adolescents between roughly 6 and 17 years of age.

This receptor was taken from a girl aged 2 to 9 with multiple sclerosis. The chain is encoded by TRBV27 joined to TRBJ1-2, with 7 bases in between that match TRBD1. The material sequenced was blood. The CDR3 region reads CASRADRDDYGYTF. The DNA is TGTGCCAGCAGAGCCGACAGGGACGACTATGGCTACACCTTC.